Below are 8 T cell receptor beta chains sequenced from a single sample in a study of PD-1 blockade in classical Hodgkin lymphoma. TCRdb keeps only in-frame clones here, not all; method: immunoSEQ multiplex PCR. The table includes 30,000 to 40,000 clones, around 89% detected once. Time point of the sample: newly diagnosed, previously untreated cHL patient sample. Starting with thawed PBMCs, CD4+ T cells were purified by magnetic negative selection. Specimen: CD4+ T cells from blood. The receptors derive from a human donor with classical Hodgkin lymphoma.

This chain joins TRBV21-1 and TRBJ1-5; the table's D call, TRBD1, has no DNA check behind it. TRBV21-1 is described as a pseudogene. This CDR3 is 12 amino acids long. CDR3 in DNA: TGTGCCAGCCAGGACAGAACTCAGCCCCAGCATTTT. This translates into CASQDRTQPQHF.

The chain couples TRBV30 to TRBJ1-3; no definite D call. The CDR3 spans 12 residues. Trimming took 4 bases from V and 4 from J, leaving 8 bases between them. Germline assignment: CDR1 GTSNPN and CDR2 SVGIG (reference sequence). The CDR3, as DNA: TGTGCCTGGATGACCGGGGGAAACACCATATATTTT. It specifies CAWMTGGNTIYF.

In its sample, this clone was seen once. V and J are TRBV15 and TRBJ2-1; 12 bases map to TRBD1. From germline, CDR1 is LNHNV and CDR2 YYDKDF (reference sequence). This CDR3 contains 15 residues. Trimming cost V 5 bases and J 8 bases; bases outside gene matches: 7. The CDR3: CATSDRDRGPYEQFF. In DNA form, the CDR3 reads TGTGCCACCAGCGACCGGGACAGGGGGCCGTATGAGCAGTTCTTC.

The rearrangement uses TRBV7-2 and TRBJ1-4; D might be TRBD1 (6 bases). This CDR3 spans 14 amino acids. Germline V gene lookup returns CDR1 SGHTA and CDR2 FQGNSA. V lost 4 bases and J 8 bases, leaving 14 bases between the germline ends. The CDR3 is CASSSGGSGEKLFF. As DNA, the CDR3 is TGTGCCAGCAGCTCTGGGGGCAGTGGGGAAAAACTGTTTTTT.

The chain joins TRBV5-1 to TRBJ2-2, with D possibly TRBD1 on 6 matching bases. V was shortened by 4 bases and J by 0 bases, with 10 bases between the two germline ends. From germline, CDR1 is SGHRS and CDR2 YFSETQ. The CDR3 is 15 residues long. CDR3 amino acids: CASSAGTPNTGELFF. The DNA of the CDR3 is TGCGCCAGCAGCGCCGGGACACCGAACACCGGGGAGCTGTTTTTT.

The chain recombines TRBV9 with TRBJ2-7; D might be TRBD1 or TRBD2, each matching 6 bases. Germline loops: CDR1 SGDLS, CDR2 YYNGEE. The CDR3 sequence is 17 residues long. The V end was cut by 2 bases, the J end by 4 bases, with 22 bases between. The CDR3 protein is CASSVGGHLGNSYEQYF. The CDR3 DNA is TGTGCCAGCAGCGTCGGGGGACATTTGGGGAATTCTTACGAGCAGTACTTC.

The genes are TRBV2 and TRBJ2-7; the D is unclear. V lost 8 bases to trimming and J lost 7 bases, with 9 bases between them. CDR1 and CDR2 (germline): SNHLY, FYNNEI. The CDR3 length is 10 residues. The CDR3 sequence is CASRIEEQYF. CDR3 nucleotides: TGTGCCAGCCGGATCGAGGAGCAGTACTTC.

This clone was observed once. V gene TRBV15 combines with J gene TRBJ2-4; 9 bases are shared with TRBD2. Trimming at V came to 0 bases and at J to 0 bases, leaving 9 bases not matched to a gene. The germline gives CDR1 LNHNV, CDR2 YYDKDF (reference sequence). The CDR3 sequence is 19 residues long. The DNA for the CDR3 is TGTGCCACCAGCAGAGAGGGGGGTAGCGGGGGTCTAGCCAAAAACATTCAGTACTTC. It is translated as CATSREGGSGGLAKNIQYF.